This paragraph covers one T cell receptor beta chain sequence. Its antigen is currently unknown. Anyone with autoimmune disease history or systemic immunosuppression was excluded. The entry originates in a study of OX40 agonist ivuxolimab in advanced cancers. Across the whole study: Partial responses were achieved by three patients, one with hepatocellular carcinoma and two with cutaneous melanoma.

Overall study findings and caveats: Researchers did not establish what antigens the expanded peripheral T cells target.

J was trimmed by 4 bases and V by 3 bases; bases with no gene match: 0. Germline V CDR1 and CDR2: SGHVS, FNYEAQ. The CDR3 is 14 amino acids. Sequencing was performed with immunoSEQ multiplex PCR; in TCRdb, only in-frame clones are kept and a portion is missing. The sample yields about 76,000 clones, around 87% seen once. The sequenced sample was CD4+ or CD8+ T cells sorted from blood, obtained in a trial of the OX40 agonist ivuxolimab. The V call is TRBV7-6, the J call TRBJ2-7; 13 bases agree with TRBD2. This receptor was taken from an adult with an advanced solid tumor such as melanoma, head and neck, liver or kidney cancer. The DNA for the CDR3 is TGTGCCAGCAGCTTGGGACTAGCGGGATACGAGCAGTACTTC. It encodes CASSLGLAGYEQYF.